This entry lists 28 T cell receptor beta chains sequenced from one sample in a study of CD8+ T cells in alopecia areata. Treatment indicated: oral pan-JAK inhibitor, 5-10 mg twice daily. Sequencing relied on a cDNA template that was reverse transcribed from extracted RNA. The method was immunoSEQ multiplex PCR; TCRdb's version includes in-frame clones alone and lacks a portion of them. The table lists some 200,000 clones, roughly 64% of them singletons. The sequenced sample was CD4+ T cells sorted from blood, obtained at week 24, from a patient treated with tofacitinib. The receptors originated from a human donor with alopecia areata.

This clone is a singleton in its sample. The chain carries TRBV15 and TRBJ1-2; D gene unclear. This CDR3 has 14 amino acids. Germline CDR1 and CDR2: LNHNV and YYDKDF (reference sequence). Trimming removed 4 bases at V and 4 bases at J, with 13 bases between. The CDR3 DNA follows: TGTGCCACCAGCATCCTGACGGGAGTCTATGGCTACACCTTC. Translation: CATSILTGVYGYTF.

Written as DNA, the CDR3 is TGCGCCAGCAGCTTGGAGGCAGGGGGCCAAAACATTCAGTACTTC. The encoded protein is CASSLEAGGQNIQYF. The rearrangement uses TRBV5-1 and TRBJ2-4, with TRBD1 identical over 8 bases. V was pared by 0 bases and J by 5 bases, with 4 bases of the junction left unmatched. Germline V gene lookup returns CDR1 SGHRS and CDR2 YFSETQ. There are 15 residues in the CDR3.

The gene calls are TRBV10-3 and TRBJ2-1; TRBD2 matches 8 bases. With 6 bases clipped from V and 6 bases from J, the junction kept 13 bases outside the gene matches. The CDR3 is 16 residues long. CDR1 and CDR2 from the germline V gene are ENHRY and SYGVKD. Written as DNA, the CDR3 is TGTGCCATCAGCCCCGGTCGGGGGGGCTTTAGCAATGAGCAGTTCTTC. Amino acid sequence: CAISPGRGGFSNEQFF.

This clone was seen a handful of times. The CDR3 spells CSVEDEGYGYGYTF. The CDR3 DNA is TGCAGCGTTGAAGATGAGGGGTACGGGTATGGCTACACCTTC. V gene TRBV29-1 combines with J gene TRBJ1-2, with a possible D match to TRBD1 (5 bases). The CDR3 runs 14 residues. Per germline, CDR1 SQVTM and CDR2 ANQGSEA. V was clipped by 0 bases and J by 5 bases, with 13 bases between them.

The genes are TRBV28 and TRBJ2-7; unclear D gene. The CDR3 sequence is 14 residues long. The V gene's germline CDR1 is MDHEN and CDR2 SYDVKM. The V and J ends lost 6 bases and 4 bases respectively, with 16 bases between them. This CDR3 reads CASSPVDRGYEQYF. The CDR3 nucleotides read TGTGCCAGCAGCCCAGTGGATCGAGGATACGAGCAGTACTTC.

This CDR3 reads CASSLGPGQGSEQYF. The CDR3 DNA reads TGTGCCAGCAGCTTGGGACCGGGACAGGGAAGCGAGCAGTACTTC. The chain links TRBV7-8 to TRBJ2-7, with 9 bases matching TRBD1. This CDR3 is built from 15 residues. With V trimmed by 3 bases and J by 6 bases, 9 bases remained unmatched. The germline V gene has CDR1 SGHVS and CDR2 FQNEAQ.

The chain carries TRBV11-2 and TRBJ2-1; TRBD2 is a possible D gene (6 bases). CDR3 length: 15 amino acids. The V end was cut by 1 base, the J end by 0 bases, with 7 bases between. Looked up from germline, CDR1 is SGHAT and CDR2 is FQNNGV. The CDR3 coding sequence is TGTGCCAGCAGCTTAGGCGGGGTCTCCTACAATGAGCAGTTCTTC. Amino acid sequence: CASSLGGVSYNEQFF. The full variable domain, its missing parts supplied by reference TRBV11-2 and TRBJ2-1, is EAGVAQSPRYKIIEKRQSVAFWCNPISGHATLYWYQQILGQGPKLLIQFQNNGVVDDSQLPKDRFSAERLKGVDSTLKIQPAKLEDSAVYLCASSLGGVSYNEQFFGPGTRLTVL.

This chain uses TRBV5-1 with TRBJ2-7; perhaps TRBD2 as D (6 bases). The germline CDR1 and CDR2 sequences are SGHRS and YFSETQ. Trimming cost V 4 bases and J 6 bases, with 29 bases left between them. The CDR3 loop spans 18 amino acids. The CDR3 coding sequence is TGCGCCAGCAGCAGGACCCTCCTTGGCGGGACTGGTGGTTCCGAGCAGTACTTC. Protein: CASSRTLLGGTGGSEQYF.

In the case of this clone: The identical CDR3 is also encoded by other nucleotide sequences in the sample. The chain joins TRBV5-1 to TRBJ2-3; possible D gene TRBD2, 6 bases. V was cut by 3 bases and J by 4 bases, with 9 bases left in between. This CDR3 is 13 amino acids long. Germline V CDR1 and CDR2: SGHRS, YFSETQ. The chain's CDR3 is CASSSGGADTQYF. CDR3 DNA sequence: TGCGCCAGCAGCTCTGGAGGGGCAGATACGCAGTATTTT.

V gene TRBV7-2 combines with J gene TRBJ2-6; 16 bases agree with TRBD2. Germline V CDR1 and CDR2: SGHTA, FQGNSA. The length of the CDR3 is 19 residues. J lost 4 bases, V lost 6 bases, and 9 bases had no gene match. The CDR3 region is CASRQPGLAGGQGANVLTF. CDR3 sequence (DNA): TGTGCCAGCAGACAACCGGGACTAGCGGGGGGGCAAGGGGCCAACGTCCTGACTTTC. The full variable domain, in which reference TRBV7-2 and TRBJ2-6 provide the parts outside the CDR3, is GAGVSQSPSNKVTEKGKDVELRCDPISGHTALYWYRQSLGQGLEFLIYFQGNSAPDKSGLPSDRFSAERTGGSVSTLTIQRTQQEDSAVYLCASRQPGLAGGQGANVLTFGAGSRLTVL.

This clone was counted a single time. At one of its ends the junction is not consistent with the germline gene, which may arise from a read error. Other DNA sequences in the same sample also yield this CDR3. The chain employs TRBV6-5 and TRBJ2-7; TRBD2 agrees at 8 bases. This CDR3 comprises 14 residues. Germline V gene sequence: CDR1 MNHEY, CDR2 SVGAGI. This CDR3 reads CATQRESNSYEQYF. CDR3 DNA: TGTGCCACCCAGCGGGAGTCGAACTCCTACGAGCAGTACTTT.

V is TRBV5-4 and J is TRBJ2-3; TRBD2 matches 13 bases. CDR1 and CDR2 (germline): SGHNT, YYREEE (reference sequence). The length of the CDR3 is 15 residues. V shed 3 bases, J shed 3 bases, and the junction held 1 base outside the gene matches. The CDR3 spells CASSWTSGSTDTQYF. The CDR3 DNA follows: TGTGCCAGCAGCTGGACTAGCGGGAGTACAGATACGCAGTATTTT.

The chain has TRBV29-1 and TRBJ2-7, with TRBD2 as a possible D gene (5 bases). The CDR3 runs 11 residues. The germline V gene encodes CDR1 SQVTM and CDR2 ANQGSEA. Between the trimmed V and J ends, which lost 4 bases and 5 bases, there was a span of 9 bases. CDR3 amino acids: CSVARANEQYF. The CDR3 DNA reads TGCAGCGTTGCGAGGGCGAACGAGCAGTACTTC.

The chain employs TRBV9 and TRBJ1-1, with D uncertain. The CDR3 runs 14 residues. V shed 0 bases and J shed 7 bases, with 13 bases lying between them. Germline values: CDR1 SGDLS, CDR2 YYNGEE. Here the CDR3 reads CASSVVAAAGEAFF. For the CDR3, the DNA is TGTGCCAGCAGCGTAGTCGCTGCGGCGGGTGAAGCTTTCTTT.

The genes are TRBV5-6 and TRBJ1-5; 8 bases line up with TRBD1. The germline V gene encodes CDR1 SGHDT and CDR2 YYEEEE. V lost 3 bases to trimming and J lost 4 bases; unmatched junction nucleotides: 3. The CDR3 covers 14 residues. The CDR3 reads CASSSRTGNQPQHF. CDR3 coding DNA: TGTGCCAGCAGCTCTCGGACAGGGAATCAGCCCCAGCATTTT.

The genes are TRBV7-9 and TRBJ2-7; perhaps TRBD2 as D (5 bases). With 2 bases removed from V and 3 bases from J, the gap between germline ends came to 11 bases. Germline CDR1 SEHNR, CDR2 FQNEAQ (reference sequence). This CDR3 is 14 amino acids long. CDR3 bases: TGTGCCAGCAGCTTACTAGCTAATAGCTACGAGCAGTACTTC. It is translated as CASSLLANSYEQYF. Variable domain in full (rest from reference TRBV7-9 and TRBJ2-7): DTGVSQNPRHKITKRGQNVTFRCDPISEHNRLYWYRQTLGQGPEFLTYFQNEAQLEKSRLLSDRFSAERPKGSFSTLEIQRTEQGDSAMYLCASSLLANSYEQYFGPGTRLTVT.

This clone was counted only a few times. This same CDR3 is encoded by further DNA sequences in the sample. The genes are TRBV7-2 and TRBJ1-5; D unclear. Trimming took off 2 bases at V and 1 base at J, with 3 bases between the two ends. CDR3 length equals 13 residues. Germline V lookup: CDR1 SGHTA, CDR2 FQGNSA. CDR3 loop: CASSLWSNQPQHF. The CDR3 DNA reads as TGTGCCAGCAGCTTATGGAGCAATCAGCCCCAGCATTTT.

This clone appeared a few times. The CDR3: CAISGTSGRDTDTQYF. In DNA form, the CDR3 reads TGTGCCATCAGTGGGACTAGCGGGAGGGATACAGATACGCAGTATTTT. This sequence joins TRBV10-3 and TRBJ2-3; TRBD2 matches 15 bases. Germline CDR1 and CDR2: ENHRY and SYGVKD. J lost 3 bases, V lost 4 bases, and 2 bases had no gene match. The CDR3 consists of 16 residues.

The V gene is TRBV29-1, the J gene TRBJ2-7; tentative D call: TRBD1 (7 bases). Trimming cost V 0 bases and J 3 bases, with 9 bases left between them. CDR1 is SQVTM, CDR2 ANQGSEA, per germline. The CDR3 length is 13 residues. The CDR3 is CSVEDQGGYEQYF. Here the CDR3 DNA reads TGCAGCGTTGAAGACCAGGGGGGCTACGAGCAGTACTTC.

V and J are TRBV4-3 and TRBJ1-5; no firm D call. The CDR3 sequence is 15 residues long. V lost 5 bases to trimming and J lost 3 bases, with 14 bases between them. Germline CDR1 and CDR2: LGHNA and YSLEER. The CDR3 loop reads CASSRRVGHNQPQHF. For the CDR3, the DNA is TGCGCCAGCAGCAGACGTGTGGGTCACAATCAGCCCCAGCATTTT.

The rearrangement uses TRBV29-1 and TRBJ1-1; D is unclear. The CDR3 runs to 13 residues. V was clipped by 6 bases and J by 6 bases, with 17 bases between them. CDR1 and CDR2 (germline): SQVTM, ANQGSEA. Here the CDR3 reads CSVRGQLKPEAFF. As DNA, the CDR3 is TGCAGCGTGAGAGGGCAGCTGAAGCCTGAAGCTTTCTTT.

The rearrangement joins TRBV25-1 to TRBJ1-2, with no clear D. Trimming pared 3 bases from V and 3 bases from J, leaving 8 bases between. The CDR3 length is 13 residues. The V gene's germline CDR1 is MGHDK and CDR2 SYGVNS. CDR3 bases: TGTGCCAGCAGTGAGACCCATTACTATGGCTACACCTTC. This translates into CASSETHYYGYTF.

This clone has a handful of counts. This chain connects TRBV10-3 to TRBJ1-1; TRBD1 agrees at 7 bases. Germline loops: CDR1 ENHRY, CDR2 SYGVKD. Germline trimming cut 0 bases from V and 6 bases from J; bases unmatched to any gene: 7. CDR3 size: 15 residues. CDR3 in amino acids: CAISESPGGTAEAFF. CDR3 nucleotide sequence: TGTGCCATCAGTGAGTCGCCAGGGGGGACCGCTGAAGCTTTCTTT.

V gene TRBV9 combines with J gene TRBJ2-4; D may be TRBD2 (6 bases). V lost 4 bases, J lost 5 bases, and 13 bases lay in between. The CDR3 covers 14 residues. Germline CDR1 SGDLS, CDR2 YYNGEE. The CDR3 DNA reads as TGTGCCAGCAGCCCGCGGGGTAAGGAAAACATTCAGTACTTC. The encoded protein is CASSPRGKENIQYF.

The rearrangement links TRBV9 to TRBJ2-1; 7 nucleotides align to TRBD1. The V gene's germline CDR1 is SGDLS and CDR2 YYNGEE. The CDR3 is made up of 19 amino acids. With 0 bases clipped from V and 0 bases from J, the junction kept 12 bases outside the gene matches. The CDR3 protein is CASSVGSGAGGSSYNEQFF. The DNA for the CDR3 is TGTGCCAGCAGCGTAGGGAGTGGGGCAGGGGGAAGCTCCTACAATGAGCAGTTCTTC. The entire variable domain, with the rest obtained from reference TRBV9 and TRBJ2-1, is as follows: DSGVTQTPKHLITATGQRVTLRCSPRSGDLSVYWYQQSLDQGLQFLIQYYNGEERAKGNILERFSAQQFPDLHSELNLSSLELGDSALYFCASSVGSGAGGSSYNEQFFGPGTRLTVL.

Note on this clone: At one end the junction does not follow the germline gene, possibly because of a read error. In DNA, the CDR3 is TGTGCCAGCAGTGAACGTCCCCAAGGGACCCAGTACTTC. The encoded protein is CASSERPQGTQYF. The rearrangement links TRBV25-1 to TRBJ2-5; D uncertain. The CDR3 extends over 13 amino acids. CDR1 and CDR2 (germline): MGHDK, SYGVNS. Variable domain in full (rest from reference TRBV25-1 and TRBJ2-5): EADIYQTPRYLVIGTGKKITLECSQTMGHDKMYWYQQDPGMELHLIHYSYGVNSTEKGDLSSESTVSRIRTEHFPLTLESARPSHTSQYLCASSERPQGTQYFGPGTRLLVL.

V gene TRBV2 combines with J gene TRBJ2-2; D remains ambiguous. The CDR3 is 12 amino acids. CDR1 and CDR2 from the germline V gene are SNHLY and FYNNEI. The V gene lost 4 bases and the J gene lost 10 bases, with 10 bases spanning the gap. The CDR3 here is CASSVVQAELFF. The CDR3 DNA reads as TGTGCCAGCAGTGTTGTCCAGGCGGAGCTGTTTTTT.

The genes are TRBV5-1 and TRBJ2-7; TRBD2 is a possible D gene (7 bases). CDR3 length: 14 amino acids. Germline loops: CDR1 SGHRS, CDR2 YFSETQ. Trimming stripped 6 bases from V and 1 base from J, with 14 bases between. Written as DNA, the CDR3 is TGCGCCAGCACCCTAGGGGGAGGGTCCTACGAGCAGTACTTC. It codes for CASTLGGGSYEQYF.